What follows are 13 T cell receptor beta chains derived from one specimen sequenced in a study of CD8+ T cells in alopecia areata. Investigators isolated RNA and reverse transcribed it into cDNA to act as the sequencing template. Repertoires were generated with immunoSEQ multiplex PCR, while TCRdb's copy carries only in-frame clones and drops some. The sample yields approximately 100,000 clones, 55% seen once. Sequenced material: CD4+ T cells sorted from blood. These receptors were collected from a human donor in good health.

This clone appeared a few times. Distinct nucleotide sequences in the sample also encode this CDR3. V and J are TRBV7-9 and TRBJ2-1, with 8 bases fitting TRBD2. The V gene's germline CDR1 is SEHNR and CDR2 FQNEAQ (reference sequence). The CDR3 sequence is 15 residues long. The ends lost 2 bases at V and 2 bases at J; junction bases unmatched: 2. The CDR3 DNA follows: TGTGCCAGCAGCTTAAGCGGGGGTACCTACAATGAGCAGTTCTTC. Translating gives CASSLSGGTYNEQFF.

This chain joins TRBV7-2 and TRBJ1-5, with a possible D match to TRBD1 (5 bases). The CDR3 sequence is 13 residues long. From germline, CDR1 is SGHTA and CDR2 FQGNSA. The V end lost 5 bases, the J end lost 9 bases, and 14 bases lay between the germline ends. For the CDR3, the DNA is TGTGCCAGCAGCCCTAGCTTTGGGACGCCCCAGCATTTT. Its translation is CASSPSFGTPQHF.

The chain is built from TRBV15 and TRBJ1-6; 8 bases align to TRBD1. The CDR3 runs 16 residues. From germline, CDR1 is LNHNV and CDR2 YYDKDF (reference sequence). Trimming cost V 5 bases and J 7 bases; bases outside gene matches: 10. CDR3 bases: TGTGCCACCAGCGTCCGGACAGGGCGAAAGAATTCACCCCTCCACTTT. Amino acid sequence: CATSVRTGRKNSPLHF.

This clone turned up a few times. The rearrangement joins TRBV27 to TRBJ1-6; TRBD1 might be the D (5 bases). Germline V gene sequence: CDR1 MNHEY, CDR2 SMNVEV (reference sequence). With 2 bases removed from V and 0 bases from J, the gap between germline ends came to 8 bases. The CDR3 extends over 16 amino acids. The CDR3 DNA sequence: TGTGCCAGCAGTTTAGGAGGGGTCTCCTATAATTCACCCCTCCACTTT. Translation: CASSLGGVSYNSPLHF.

This clone showed up just once. The chain has TRBV23-1 and TRBJ2-7; perhaps TRBD1 as D (5 bases). TRBV23-1 carries the ORF label, with uncertain function. The ends were cut back, 6 bases at V and 3 bases at J, with 15 bases in the middle. The length of the CDR3 is 14 residues. The CDR3 sequence is CASRTALVVYEQYF. The DNA for the CDR3 is TGCGCCAGCAGGACAGCTCTGGTTGTCTACGAGCAGTACTTC.

This clone has just a few counts. As DNA, the CDR3 is TGTGCCAGCAGCCCGGACAGGGCTACCTCTGGGGCCAACGTCCTGACTTTC. Protein sequence: CASSPDRATSGANVLTF. The rearrangement joins TRBV5-6 to TRBJ2-6; 8 bases map to TRBD1. The germline gives CDR1 SGHDT, CDR2 YYEEEE. This CDR3 has 17 residues. V shed 4 bases and J 0 bases; nucleotides not matched to a gene: 6.

The CDR3 nucleotides read TGTGCCAGCAGTGGGCAGGGAAACAATGAGCAGTTCTTC. Residues: CASSGQGNNEQFF. The chain employs TRBV2 and TRBJ2-1; tentative D call: TRBD1 (5 bases). V was cut by 4 bases and J by 5 bases, with 9 bases left in between. The CDR3 consists of 13 residues. Germline V lookup: CDR1 SNHLY, CDR2 FYNNEI.

V and J are TRBV5-1 and TRBJ2-5; no clear D gene. Per the germline V gene, CDR1 is SGHRS and CDR2 is YFSETQ. V lost 4 bases to trimming and J lost 3 bases, with 16 bases between them. CDR3 length: 15 residues. DNA of the CDR3: TGCGCCAGCAGCCCCTCGGCGGACGGAAAAGAGACCCAGTACTTC. This sequence encodes CASSPSADGKETQYF.

The chain links TRBV6-6 to TRBJ2-1, with 10 bases matching TRBD2. Germline V gene data show CDR1 as MNHNY and CDR2 as SVGAGI (reference sequence). This CDR3 is 13 amino acids long. J lost 6 bases, V lost 5 bases, and 1 base had no gene match. CDR3 DNA sequence: TGTGCCAGCAGTAGGACTAGCGGCAATGAGCAGTTCTTC. Translation gives CASSRTSGNEQFF.

This chain links TRBV29-1 with TRBJ1-2; D gene unclear. This CDR3 contains 14 residues. Trimming took off 3 bases at V and 1 base at J, with 12 bases between the two ends. Germline values: CDR1 SQVTM, CDR2 ANQGSEA. Here the CDR3 reads CSVEGDSFNYGYTF. The CDR3 coding sequence is TGCAGCGTTGAGGGAGACTCCTTTAACTATGGCTACACCTTC.

J is TRBJ2-5 and V is TRBV6-6, with 10 bases fitting TRBD1. The CDR3 has 14 residues. V dropped 6 bases and J dropped 4; count of bases not matched to a gene: 5. Germline CDR1 MNHNY, CDR2 SVGAGI (reference sequence). The DNA for the CDR3 is TGTGCCAGCAGCCGGGGACAGGGGAGAGAGACCCAGTACTTC. Translated, it gives CASSRGQGRETQYF.

The chain has TRBV5-1 and TRBJ2-3; TRBD1 matches 9 bases. V lost 5 bases and J lost 1; bases outside the gene matches: 5. This CDR3 has 15 residues. The germline V gene encodes CDR1 SGHRS and CDR2 YFSETQ. Here the CDR3 DNA reads TGCGCCAGCAGACTACGGGACAGGGGCACAGATACGCAGTATTTT. It encodes CASRLRDRGTDTQYF.

At least ten counts were recorded for this clone. CDR3 bases: TGTGCCAGTAAGGGGACGGGGGCCTACGAGCAGTACTTC. Protein product: CASKGTGAYEQYF. The chain links TRBV19 to TRBJ2-7; TRBD2 is a possible D gene (6 bases). Germline V gene data show CDR1 as LNHDA and CDR2 as SQIVND (reference sequence). Trimming removed 7 bases at V and 2 bases at J, with 12 bases between. This CDR3 spans 13 amino acids.